This entry concerns a single TCR beta chain. The primer mix had 60 Vbeta and 13 Jbeta primers. Here immunoSEQ multiplex PCR was the method, and the copy in TCRdb shows in-frame clones only, minus some. The sample carries roughly 180,000 clones, around 80% recorded once. These data come from a study of cytomegalovirus exposure and HLA in healthy donors. Germline loops: CDR1 MDHEN, CDR2 SYDVKM. Trimming removed 4 bases at V and 0 bases at J, with 18 bases between. This CDR3 has 17 amino acids. The clonotype originates from a girl aged 2-9 years in good health and CMV-seropositive. What was sequenced was PBMCs. This chain joins TRBV28 and TRBJ1-1; maybe TRBD1 (6 bases). The CDR3 bases are TGTGCCAGCAGTTCCGGACAGTTCCTTACTATGAACACTGAAGCTTTCTTT. Translation gives CASSSGQFLTMNTEAFF.